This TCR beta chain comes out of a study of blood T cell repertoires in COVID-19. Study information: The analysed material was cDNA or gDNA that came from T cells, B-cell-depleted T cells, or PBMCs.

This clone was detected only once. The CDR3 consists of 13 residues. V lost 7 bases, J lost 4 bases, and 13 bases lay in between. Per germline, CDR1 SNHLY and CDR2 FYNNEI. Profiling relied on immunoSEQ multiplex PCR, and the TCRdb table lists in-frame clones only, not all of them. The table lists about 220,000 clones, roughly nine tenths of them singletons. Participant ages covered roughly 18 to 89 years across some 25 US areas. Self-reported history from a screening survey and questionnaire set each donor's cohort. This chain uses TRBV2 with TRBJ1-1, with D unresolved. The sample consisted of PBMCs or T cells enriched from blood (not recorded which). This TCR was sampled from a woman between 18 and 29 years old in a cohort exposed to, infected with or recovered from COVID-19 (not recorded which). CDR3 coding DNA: TGTGCCAGCACCATTGGCTCCACCACTGAAGCTTTCTTT. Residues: CASTIGSTTEAFF.